The text below deals with one T cell receptor (beta chain). The data were obtained in a study of PD-1 blockade in classical Hodgkin lymphoma. The repertoire was sequenced with immunoSEQ multiplex PCR; TCRdb's copy has only in-frame clones and lacks some. Here the sample spans tens of thousands of clones, 70% to 75% being singletons. Each of the patients experienced relapse following autologous stem cell transplantation, and their brentuximab vedotin exposure differed. This TCR was sampled from a human donor with classical Hodgkin lymphoma. The sample consisted of peripheral blood mononuclear cells (PBMCs), taken before the second cycle of nivolumab.

The CDR3 DNA sequence: TGCGCCAGCTCAGCGGGGGGTGCCTACGAGCAGTACTTC. Translated, it gives CASSAGGAYEQYF. V gene TRBV5-1 combines with J gene TRBJ2-5; 9 nucleotides match TRBD2. The DNA end is a closer match to TRBJ2-7, so the J assignment may be wrong. The V gene's germline CDR1 is SGHRS and CDR2 YFSETQ. The CDR3 contains 13 residues.